This record looks at one T cell receptor beta chain sequence and its context. These data belong to a study of T cell responses to AZD1222 COVID-19 vaccine. V was clipped by 9 bases and J by 3 bases; unmatched bases: 12. The germline V gene has CDR1 LNHDA and CDR2 SQIVND (reference sequence). CDR3 size: 15 residues. The repertoire was sequenced with immunoSEQ multiplex PCR; TCRdb's copy has only in-frame clones and lacks some. There are around 100,000 clones in the sample; approximately 90% occur only once, and around 3.1% lies in the top ten. The chain links TRBV19 to TRBJ2-3; 7 bases match TRBD1. This specimen consisted of peripheral blood, obtained on day 0 of AZD1222 vaccination. The TCR was taken from an adult in good health. The CDR3 DNA reads TGTGCCAGCAGACTCAACAGGGGTACAACAGATACGCAGTATTTT. This translates into CASRLNRGTTDTQYF. The whole variable domain, filled in from reference TRBV19 and TRBJ2-3, reads DGGITQSPKYLFRKEGQNVTLSCEQNLNHDAMYWYRQDPGQGLRLIYYSQIVNDFQKGDIAEGYSVSREKKESFPLTVTSAQKNPTAFYLCASRLNRGTTDTQYFGPGTRLTVL.